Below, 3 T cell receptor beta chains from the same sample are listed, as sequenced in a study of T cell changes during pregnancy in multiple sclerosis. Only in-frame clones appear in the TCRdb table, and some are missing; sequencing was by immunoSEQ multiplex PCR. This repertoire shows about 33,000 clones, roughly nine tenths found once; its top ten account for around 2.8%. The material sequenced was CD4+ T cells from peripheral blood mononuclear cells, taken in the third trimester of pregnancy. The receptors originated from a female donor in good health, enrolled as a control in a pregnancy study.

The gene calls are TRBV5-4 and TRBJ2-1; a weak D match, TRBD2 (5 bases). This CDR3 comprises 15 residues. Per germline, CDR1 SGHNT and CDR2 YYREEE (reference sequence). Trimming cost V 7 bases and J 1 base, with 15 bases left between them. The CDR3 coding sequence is TGTGCCAGCGCAAGCGGACTCTCATCCTACAATGAGCAGTTCTTC. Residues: CASASGLSSYNEQFF.

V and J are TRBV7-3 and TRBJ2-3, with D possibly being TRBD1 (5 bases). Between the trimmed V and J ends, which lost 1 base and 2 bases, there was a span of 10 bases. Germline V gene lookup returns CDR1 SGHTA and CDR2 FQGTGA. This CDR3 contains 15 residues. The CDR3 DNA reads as TGTGCCAGCAGCTTAATCTGGGGCTACACAGATACGCAGTATTTT. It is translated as CASSLIWGYTDTQYF.

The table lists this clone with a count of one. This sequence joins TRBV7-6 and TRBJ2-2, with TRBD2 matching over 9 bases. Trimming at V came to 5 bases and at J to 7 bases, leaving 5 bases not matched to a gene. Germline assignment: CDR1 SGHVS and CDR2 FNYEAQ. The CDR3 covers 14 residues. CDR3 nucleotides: TGTGCCAGCAGCCGGGGACTAGCAAACGGGGAGCTGTTTTTT. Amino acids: CASSRGLANGELFF.